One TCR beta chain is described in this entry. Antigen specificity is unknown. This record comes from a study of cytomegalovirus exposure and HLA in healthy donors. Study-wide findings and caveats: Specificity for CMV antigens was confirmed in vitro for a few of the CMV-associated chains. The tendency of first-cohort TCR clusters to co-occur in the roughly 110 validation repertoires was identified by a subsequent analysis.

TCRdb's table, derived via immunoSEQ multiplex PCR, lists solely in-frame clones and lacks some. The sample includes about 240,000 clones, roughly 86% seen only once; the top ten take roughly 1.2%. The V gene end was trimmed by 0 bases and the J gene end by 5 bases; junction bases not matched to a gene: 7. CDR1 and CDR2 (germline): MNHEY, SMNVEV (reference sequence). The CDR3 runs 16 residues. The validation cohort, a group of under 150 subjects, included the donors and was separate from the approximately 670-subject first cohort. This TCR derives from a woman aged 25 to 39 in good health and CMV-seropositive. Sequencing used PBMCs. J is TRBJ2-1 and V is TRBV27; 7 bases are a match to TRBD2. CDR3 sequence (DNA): TGTGCCAGCAGTTTATCGGCGGGAGAGAAGGACAATGAGCAGTTCTTC. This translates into CASSLSAGEKDNEQFF.